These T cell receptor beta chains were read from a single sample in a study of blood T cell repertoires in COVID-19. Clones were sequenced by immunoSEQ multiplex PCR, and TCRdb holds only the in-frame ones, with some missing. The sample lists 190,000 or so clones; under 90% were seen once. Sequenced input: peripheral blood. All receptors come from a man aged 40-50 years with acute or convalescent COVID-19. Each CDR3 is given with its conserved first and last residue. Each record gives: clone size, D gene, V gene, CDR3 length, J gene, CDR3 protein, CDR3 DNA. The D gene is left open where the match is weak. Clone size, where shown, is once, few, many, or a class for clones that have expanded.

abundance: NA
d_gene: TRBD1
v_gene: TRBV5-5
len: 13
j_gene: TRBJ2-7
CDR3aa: CASSRGQDYEQYF
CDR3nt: TGTGCCAGCAGCCGAGGACAGGACTACGAGCAGTACTTC

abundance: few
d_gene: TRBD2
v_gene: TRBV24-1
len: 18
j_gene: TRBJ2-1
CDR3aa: CATSPRTIAGGGYNEQFF
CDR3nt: TGTGCCACCAGTCCCAGGACTATCGCGGGGGGAGGCTACAATGAGCAGTTCTTC

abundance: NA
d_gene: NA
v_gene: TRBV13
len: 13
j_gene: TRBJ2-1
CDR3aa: CASSRAGLRIQFF
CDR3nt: TGTGCCAGCAGCCGGGCGGGACTGAGGATTCAGTTCTTC

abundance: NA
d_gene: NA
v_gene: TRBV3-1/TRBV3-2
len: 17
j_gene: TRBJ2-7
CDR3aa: CASSQEFGDSNSYEQYF
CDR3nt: TGTGCCAGCAGCCAAGAATTTGGTGACAGCAACTCCTACGAGCAGTACTTC

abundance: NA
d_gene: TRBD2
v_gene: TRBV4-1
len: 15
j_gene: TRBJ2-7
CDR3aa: CASSPAGGYSYEQYF
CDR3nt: TGCGCCAGCAGCCCCGCGGGGGGTTACTCCTACGAGCAGTACTTC

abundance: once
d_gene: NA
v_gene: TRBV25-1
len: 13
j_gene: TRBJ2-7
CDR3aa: CASGRQEWSEQYF
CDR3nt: TGTGCCAGCGGTAGACAGGAGTGGAGCGAGCAGTACTTC

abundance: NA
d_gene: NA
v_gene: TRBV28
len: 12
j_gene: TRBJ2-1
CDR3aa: CASSSGLNEQFF
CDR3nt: TGTGCCAGCAGTTCCGGTCTTAATGAGCAGTTCTTC

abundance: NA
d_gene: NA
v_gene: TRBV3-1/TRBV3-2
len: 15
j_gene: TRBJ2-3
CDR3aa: CASSLGHQATDTQYF
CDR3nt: TGTGCCAGCAGCCTAGGACACCAAGCCACGGATACGCAGTATTTT

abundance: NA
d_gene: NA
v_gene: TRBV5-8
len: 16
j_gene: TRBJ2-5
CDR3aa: CASSPGQSISQETQYF
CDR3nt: TGTGCCAGCAGCCCCGGACAGAGCATTTCCCAAGAGACCCAGTACTTC

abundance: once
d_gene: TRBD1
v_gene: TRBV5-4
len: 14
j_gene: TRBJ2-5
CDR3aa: CASSPGTGEVTQYF
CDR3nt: TGTGCCAGCAGCCCCGGGACAGGGGAAGTGACCCAGTACTTC

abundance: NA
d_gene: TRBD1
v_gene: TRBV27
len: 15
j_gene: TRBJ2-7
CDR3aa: CASSSTGTASYEQYF
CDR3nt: TGTGCCAGCAGTTCGACCGGGACAGCATCCTACGAGCAGTACTTC

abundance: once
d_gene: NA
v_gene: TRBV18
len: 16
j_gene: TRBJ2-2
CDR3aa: CASSPFGVSNTGELFF
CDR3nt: TGTGCCAGCTCACCATTCGGTGTTTCTAACACCGGGGAGCTGTTTTTT

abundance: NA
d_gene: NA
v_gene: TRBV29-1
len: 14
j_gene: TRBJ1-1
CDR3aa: CSVALGSRNTEAFF
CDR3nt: TGCAGCGTTGCTTTGGGTAGCCGGAACACTGAAGCTTTCTTT

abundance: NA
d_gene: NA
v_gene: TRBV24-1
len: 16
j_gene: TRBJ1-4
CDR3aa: CATSAGEGTTNEKLFF
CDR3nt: TGTGCCACCAGCGCTGGGGAGGGGACGACGAATGAAAAACTGTTTTTT

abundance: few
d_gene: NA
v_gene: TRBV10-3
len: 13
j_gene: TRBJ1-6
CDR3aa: CAVTGLLNSPLHF
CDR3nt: TGTGCCGTCACGGGACTCTTGAATTCACCCCTCCACTTT

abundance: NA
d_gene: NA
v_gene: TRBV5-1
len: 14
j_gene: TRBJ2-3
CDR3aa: CASSVGALTDTQYF
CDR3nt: TGCGCCAGCAGCGTAGGGGCCCTCACAGATACGCAGTATTTT

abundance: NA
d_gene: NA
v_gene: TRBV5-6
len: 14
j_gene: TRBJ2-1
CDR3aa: CASSLGSSYNEQFF
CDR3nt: TGTGCCAGCAGCTTAGGGAGCTCCTACAATGAGCAGTTCTTC

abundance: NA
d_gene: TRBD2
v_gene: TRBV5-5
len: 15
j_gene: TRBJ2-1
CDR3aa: CASSLAGEIYNEQFF
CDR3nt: TGTGCCAGCAGCCTAGCGGGGGAGATTTACAATGAGCAGTTCTTC

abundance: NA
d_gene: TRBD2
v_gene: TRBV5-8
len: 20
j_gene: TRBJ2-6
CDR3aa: CASSVPGLGPFGSGANVLTF
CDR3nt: TGTGCCAGCAGCGTGCCGGGACTAGGGCCCTTTGGGTCTGGGGCCAACGTCCTGACTTTC

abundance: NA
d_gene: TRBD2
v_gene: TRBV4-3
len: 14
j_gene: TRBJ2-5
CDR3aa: CASSLSGVPETQYF
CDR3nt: TGCGCCAGCAGCCTTAGCGGGGTTCCTGAGACCCAGTACTTC

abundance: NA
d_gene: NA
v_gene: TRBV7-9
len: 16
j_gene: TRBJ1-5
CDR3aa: CASSLGGGSGNQPQHF
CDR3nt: TGTGCCAGCAGCTTAGGGGGCGGGAGCGGCAATCAGCCCCAGCATTTT

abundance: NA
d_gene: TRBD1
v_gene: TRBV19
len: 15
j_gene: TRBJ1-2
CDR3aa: CASSSGTGAFYGYTF
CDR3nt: TGTGCCAGTAGCTCCGGGACAGGGGCCTTCTATGGCTACACCTTC

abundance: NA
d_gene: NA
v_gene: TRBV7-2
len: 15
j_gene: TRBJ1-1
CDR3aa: CASSVDLDIPGGAFF
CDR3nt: TGTGCCAGCAGCGTCGACCTCGACATCCCAGGTGGGGCTTTCTTT

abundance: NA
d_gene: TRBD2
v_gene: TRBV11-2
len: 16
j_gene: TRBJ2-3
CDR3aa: CASSLTSGSRVDTQYF
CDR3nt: TGTGCCAGCAGCTTAACTAGCGGGTCCCGGGTGGATACGCAGTATTTT

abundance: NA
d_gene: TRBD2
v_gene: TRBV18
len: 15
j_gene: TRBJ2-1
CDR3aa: CASSPVSGSYNEQFF
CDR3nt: TGTGCCAGCTCCCCAGTTAGCGGGAGCTACAATGAGCAGTTCTTC

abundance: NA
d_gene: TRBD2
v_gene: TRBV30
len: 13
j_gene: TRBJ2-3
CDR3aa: CAWGGRDTDTQYF
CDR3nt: TGTGCCTGGGGAGGGAGGGACACAGATACGCAGTATTTT